A single sample gave rise to the 20 T cell receptor beta chains below, sequenced in a study of blood T cell repertoires in COVID-19 (dated by TCRdb to the early 2020s). Libraries were made using the immunoSEQ multiplex PCR assay. TCRdb provides this immuneACCESS table in a form limited to in-frame rearrangements. Some clones are lacking; in checked studies, under half of them reflect an unresolved V gene, and why the rest are absent is not known. This sample holds 92,000 or so clones; more than 70% were observed only once. About an eighth of the sample comes from the top ten. Sequencing was done on a sample of peripheral blood. These receptors were taken from a woman at least 80 years old with acute or convalescent COVID-19.

The rearrangement joins TRBV5-6 to TRBJ1-1; D is perhaps TRBD1 (6 bases). Germline loops: CDR1 SGHDT, CDR2 YYEEEE. Trimming took 1 base from V and 2 from J, leaving 12 bases between them. This CDR3 region has 15 residues. Here the CDR3 reads CASSLSPQGNTEAFF. CDR3 in DNA: TGTGCCAGCAGCTTGAGTCCACAGGGTAACACTGAAGCTTTCTTT.

This clone came up a few times. The rearrangement joins TRBV6-5 to TRBJ1-2; D uncertain. V was pared by 0 bases and J by 3 bases, with 11 bases between. The CDR3 totals 15 residues. CDR1 is MNHEY and CDR2 is SVGAGI in the germline V gene. CDR3 DNA sequence: TGTGCCAGCAGTTACTCAAGGGCGCGGGACTATGGCTACACCTTC. Its translation is CASSYSRARDYGYTF.

This clone was counted only a few times. The V call is TRBV7-8, the J call TRBJ2-2; 7 bases fit TRBD2. The ends lost 2 bases at V and 1 base at J; junction bases unmatched: 4. CDR3 length: 16 residues. Germline CDR1 SGHVS, CDR2 FQNEAQ. CDR3 bases: TGTGCCAGCAGCTTACCGTTAGCGGGGAACACCGGGGAGCTGTTTTTT. Protein: CASSLPLAGNTGELFF.

CDR3 sequence: CASSIGFDRDYGYTF. The CDR3 DNA sequence: TGTGCCAGTAGTATAGGGTTCGACAGAGACTATGGCTACACCTTC. The chain joins TRBV19 to TRBJ1-2; D may be TRBD1 (5 bases). The V end lost 1 base, the J end lost 3 bases, and 12 bases lay between the germline ends. Germline V gene sequence: CDR1 LNHDA, CDR2 SQIVND (reference sequence). The CDR3 runs to 15 residues.

This clone has a handful of counts. V is TRBV2 and J is TRBJ2-2; 10 nucleotides match TRBD2. CDR3 length: 16 amino acids. The V gene's germline CDR1 is SNHLY and CDR2 FYNNEI. With V trimmed by 6 bases and J by 1 base, 5 bases remained unmatched. The chain's CDR3 is CASRLGLARNTGELFF. The CDR3 DNA is TGTGCCAGCAGACTGGGACTAGCGAGGAACACCGGGGAGCTGTTTTTT.

V usage is TRBV19 and J usage is TRBJ1-3; D is uncertain. V shed 7 bases and J shed 2 bases, with 12 bases lying between them. There are 14 residues in the CDR3. Germline CDR1 reads LNHDA; CDR2 reads SQIVND (reference sequence). CDR3 DNA: TGTGCCAGTACCCCCCCCGGGGCTGGAAACACCATATATTTT. Translated: CASTPPGAGNTIYF.

J is TRBJ2-3 and V is TRBV9; TRBD2 might be the D (6 bases). This CDR3 contains 18 residues. V was shortened by 0 bases and J by 0 bases, with 17 bases between the two germline ends. Germline CDR1 reads SGDLS; CDR2 reads YYNGEE. CDR3 amino acids: CASSVEGRRGWSTDTQYF. The DNA of the CDR3 is TGTGCCAGCAGCGTAGAAGGGAGGCGGGGCTGGAGCACAGATACGCAGTATTTT.

This sequence joins TRBV29-1 and TRBJ1-2, with 7 nucleotides matching TRBD1. J was trimmed by 4 bases and V by 7 bases; bases with no gene match: 6. CDR1 is SQVTM and CDR2 is ANQGSEA in the germline V gene. The CDR3 extends over 12 amino acids. DNA for the CDR3: TGCAGCGCCGGGGGACAGATCTATGGCTACACCTTC. Encoded protein: CSAGGQIYGYTF.

This clone showed up just once. V is TRBV2 and J is TRBJ1-2; 7 nucleotides agree with TRBD1. The V gene end was trimmed by 0 bases and the J gene end by 8 bases; junction bases not matched to a gene: 6. Germline CDR1 reads SNHLY; CDR2 reads FYNNEI. CDR3 size: 14 residues. The CDR3 DNA sequence: TGTGCCAGCAGTGAAGCGAGGCAGGGGGTCGGCTACACCTTC. Amino acid sequence: CASSEARQGVGYTF.

The chain uses TRBV6-5 and TRBJ1-6, with D perhaps matching TRBD1 (6 bases). Germline V gene sequence: CDR1 MNHEY, CDR2 SVGAGI. This CDR3 is built from 15 residues. V lost 5 bases and J lost 6, with 14 bases in between. The CDR3 region is CASSKPGHPNSPLHF. Here the CDR3 DNA reads TGTGCCAGCAGTAAACCGGGACACCCTAATTCACCCCTCCACTTT.

In this sample, this clone turned up a few times. The chain couples TRBV9 to TRBJ2-7; 8 bases map to TRBD1. The CDR3 sequence is 16 residues long. Trimming cost V 0 bases and J 4 bases; bases outside gene matches: 9. CDR1 SGDLS and CDR2 YYNGEE come from the germline V gene. The CDR3 nucleotides are TGTGCCAGCAGCGTAGCCCAGGGGGCGAGGTTGTACGAGCAGTACTTC. It translates to CASSVAQGARLYEQYF.

The rearrangement links TRBV6-5 to TRBJ1-5, with a tentative D call TRBD1 (5 bases). CDR1 MNHEY and CDR2 SVGAGI come from the germline V gene. V lost 0 bases to trimming and J lost 11 bases, with 14 bases between them. CDR3 length: 14 residues. DNA for the CDR3: TGTGCCAGCAGTTACTCGAGGGGTGGGGAGGCCCAGCATTTT. It is translated as CASSYSRGGEAQHF.

The gene calls are TRBV27 and TRBJ1-5; the match to TRBD1 covers 8 bases. Germline assignment: CDR1 MNHEY and CDR2 SMNVEV (reference sequence). This CDR3 is 14 amino acids long. V trimming: 5 bases; J trimming: 4 bases; junction bases outside the gene matches: 4. The CDR3: CASSPWTGNQPQHF. CDR3 nucleotides: TGTGCCAGCAGTCCTTGGACAGGGAATCAGCCCCAGCATTTT.

The chain combines TRBV12-3 or TRBV12-4 with TRBJ2-3; D gene uncertain. CDR3 length: 13 residues. The V gene lost 5 bases and the J gene lost 0 bases, with 6 bases spanning the gap. The CDR3 loop is CASSLTSTDTQYF. The CDR3 bases are TGTGCCAGCAGTCTCACTAGCACAGATACGCAGTATTTT.

V and J are TRBV3-1 (or the pseudogene TRBV3-2) and TRBJ2-1; no clear D. V shed 1 base and J shed 0 bases, with 7 bases lying between them. There are 15 residues in the CDR3. The germline gives CDR1 LGHDT, CDR2 YNNKEL (reference sequence). The CDR3 here is CASSQGLPSYNEQFF. CDR3 bases: TGTGCCAGCAGCCAAGGACTCCCCTCCTACAATGAGCAGTTCTTC.

This clone was detected only a few times. This chain links TRBV5-1 with TRBJ1-4, with D hard to call. This CDR3 spans 15 amino acids. The V end lost 0 bases, the J end lost 3 bases, and 9 bases lay between the germline ends. Germline values: CDR1 SGHRS, CDR2 YFSETQ. The CDR3: CASSLGAAANEKLFF. Here the CDR3 DNA reads TGCGCCAGCAGCTTGGGGGCCGCTGCTAATGAAAAACTGTTTTTT.

The chain is built from TRBV15 and TRBJ2-6; TRBD1 agrees at 8 bases. This CDR3 is 17 amino acids long. Trimming removed 5 bases from V and 4 bases from J; junction bases left unmatched: 10. The germline CDR1 and CDR2 sequences are LNHNV and YYDKDF (reference sequence). This CDR3 is CATSPGQGRPGANVLTF. The CDR3 nucleotides are TGTGCCACCAGCCCCGGACAGGGCAGGCCCGGGGCCAACGTCCTGACTTTC. Based on the CDR3 plus reference TRBV15 and TRBJ2-6, the full variable domain is DAMVIQNPRYQVTQFGKPVTLSCSQTLNHNVMYWYQQKSSQAPKLLFHYYDKDFNNEADTPDNFQSRRPNTSFCFLDIRSPGLGDTAMYLCATSPGQGRPGANVLTFGAGSRLTVL.

The chain joins TRBV9 to TRBJ2-1; the match to TRBD1 covers 7 bases. V dropped 3 bases and J dropped 9; count of bases not matched to a gene: 9. The CDR3 loop spans 14 amino acids. Per the germline V gene, CDR1 is SGDLS and CDR2 is YYNGEE. The CDR3 spells CASSGEGAFGEQFF. CDR3 DNA sequence: TGTGCCAGCAGCGGCGAGGGGGCTTTCGGTGAGCAGTTCTTC.

The chain uses TRBV7-9 and TRBJ1-5; 10 bases fit TRBD1. V lost 5 bases to trimming and J lost 1 base; unmatched junction nucleotides: 5. The CDR3 is 16 amino acids. Germline CDR1 is SEHNR and CDR2 is FQNEAQ (reference sequence). The CDR3 region has the DNA TGTGCCAGCAGCCCGAGGGGACAGGGGAGCAATCAGCCCCAGCATTTT. Amino acids: CASSPRGQGSNQPQHF. Based on the CDR3 plus reference TRBV7-9 and TRBJ1-5, the full variable domain is DTGVSQNPRHKITKRGQNVTFRCDPISEHNRLYWYRQTLGQGPEFLTYFQNEAQLEKSRLLSDRFSAERPKGSFSTLEIQRTEQGDSAMYLCASSPRGQGSNQPQHFGDGTRLSIL.

V usage is TRBV5-1 and J usage is TRBJ1-4; TRBD1 agrees at 9 bases. V trimming: 6 bases; J trimming: 7 bases; junction bases outside the gene matches: 7. The V gene's germline CDR1 is SGHRS and CDR2 YFSETQ. The CDR3 sequence is 14 residues long. CDR3 residues: CASTSTGGTEKLFF. In DNA, the CDR3 is TGCGCCAGCACCTCGACAGGGGGAACTGAAAAACTGTTTTTT.